The present T cell receptor beta chain was sequenced within a study of cytomegalovirus exposure and HLA in healthy donors. Amplification used 60 Vbeta primers and 13 Jbeta primers. Methods used by the authors: Tens of millions of unique TCR beta chains, 10 million to 14 million shared, were counted in a later analysis. Some clones are missing from TCRdb's copy, which holds only in-frame ones; the method was immunoSEQ multiplex PCR. V and J calls and clone size follow that table, whereas D and trimming were derived from the DNA. The data hold some 75,000 clones, with 78% observed a single time. Trimming stripped 1 base from V and 6 bases from J, with 9 bases between. Germline CDR1 reads MGHRA; CDR2 reads YSYEKL. This CDR3 region has 13 residues.

The chain is built from TRBV4-1 and TRBJ1-1; D is ambiguous. Sequencing was done on a sample of PBMCs. This clonotype was obtained from a man aged 18 to 29 in good health and CMV-seropositive. The CDR3 reads CASSQARLAEAFF. CDR3 DNA sequence: TGCGCCAGCAGCCAAGCGCGATTGGCTGAAGCTTTCTTT.